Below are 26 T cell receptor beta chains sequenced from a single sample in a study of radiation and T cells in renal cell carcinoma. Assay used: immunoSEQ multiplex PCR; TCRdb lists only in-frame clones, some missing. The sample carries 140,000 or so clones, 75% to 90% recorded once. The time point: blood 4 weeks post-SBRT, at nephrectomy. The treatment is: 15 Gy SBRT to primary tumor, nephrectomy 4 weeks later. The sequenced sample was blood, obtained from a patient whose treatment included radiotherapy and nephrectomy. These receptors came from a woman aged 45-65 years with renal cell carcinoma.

The CDR3 protein is CASSYREKADTQYF. The CDR3 DNA is TGTGCCAGCAGCTACCGAGAAAAGGCAGATACGCAGTATTTT. The chain joins TRBV5-6 to TRBJ2-3; D gene unclear. The germline V gene encodes CDR1 SGHDT and CDR2 YYEEEE. The CDR3 length is 14 residues. The germline V and J ends were trimmed by 3 bases and 4 bases, with 12 bases remaining between them.

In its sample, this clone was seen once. The CDR3 region has the DNA TGCGCCAGCAGCGGGGGACTATTGAACACCGGGGAGCTGTTTTTT. It encodes CASSGGLLNTGELFF. The chain joins TRBV5-1 to TRBJ2-2, with TRBD2 identical over 7 bases. Looked up from germline, CDR1 is SGHRS and CDR2 is YFSETQ. Trimming removed 4 bases from V and 1 base from J; junction bases left unmatched: 4. The CDR3 contains 15 residues.

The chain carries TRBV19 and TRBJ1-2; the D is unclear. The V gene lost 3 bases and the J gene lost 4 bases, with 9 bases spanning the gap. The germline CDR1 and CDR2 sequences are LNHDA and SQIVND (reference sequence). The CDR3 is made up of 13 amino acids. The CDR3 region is CASSIGVVYGYTF. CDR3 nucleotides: TGTGCCAGTAGTATTGGTGTAGTCTATGGCTACACCTTC. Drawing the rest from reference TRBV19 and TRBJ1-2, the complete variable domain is DGGITQSPKYLFRKEGQNVTLSCEQNLNHDAMYWYRQDPGQGLRLIYYSQIVNDFQKGDIAEGYSVSREKKESFPLTVTSAQKNPTAFYLCASSIGVVYGYTFGSGTRLTVV.

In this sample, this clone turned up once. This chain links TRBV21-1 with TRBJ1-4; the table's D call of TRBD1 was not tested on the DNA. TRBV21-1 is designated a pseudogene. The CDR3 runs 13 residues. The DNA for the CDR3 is TGTGCCAGCAGCCTAACAGGAAAAGAAAAACTGTTTTTT. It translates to CASSLTGKEKLFF.

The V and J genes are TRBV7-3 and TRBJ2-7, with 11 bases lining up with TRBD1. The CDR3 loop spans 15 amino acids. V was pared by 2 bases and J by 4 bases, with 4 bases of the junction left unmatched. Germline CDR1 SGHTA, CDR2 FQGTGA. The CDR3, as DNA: TGTGCCAGCAGCTTAGAGGACAGGGGGCGTTACGAGCAGTACTTC. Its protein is CASSLEDRGRYEQYF.

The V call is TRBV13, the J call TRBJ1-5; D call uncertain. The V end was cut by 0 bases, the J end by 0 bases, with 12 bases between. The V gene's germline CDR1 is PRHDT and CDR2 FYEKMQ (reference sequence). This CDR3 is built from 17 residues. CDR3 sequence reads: CASSLGRQAYSNQPQHF. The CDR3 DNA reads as TGTGCCAGCAGCTTAGGCCGGCAGGCCTATAGCAATCAGCCCCAGCATTTT.

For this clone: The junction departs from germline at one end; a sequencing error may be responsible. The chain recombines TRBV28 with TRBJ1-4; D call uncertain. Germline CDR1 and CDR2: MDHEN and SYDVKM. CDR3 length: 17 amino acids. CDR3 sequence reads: CASSLLGPLGINENLLF. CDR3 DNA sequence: TGTGCCAGCAGTTTATTAGGCCCCCTGGGGATTAATGAAAACCTGCTTTTT.

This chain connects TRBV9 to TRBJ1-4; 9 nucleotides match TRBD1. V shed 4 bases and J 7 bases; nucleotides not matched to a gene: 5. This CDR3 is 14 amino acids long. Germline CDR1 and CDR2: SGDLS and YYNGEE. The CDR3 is CASSQQGAPEKLFF. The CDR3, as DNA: TGTGCCAGCAGCCAACAGGGGGCTCCTGAAAAACTGTTTTTT.

The CDR3 loop reads CASSLELTRALQETQYF. Here the CDR3 DNA reads TGCGCCAGCAGCTTGGAATTGACGAGGGCGCTGCAAGAGACCCAGTACTTC. The V gene is TRBV5-1, the J gene TRBJ2-5; perhaps TRBD2 as D (5 bases). The CDR3 consists of 17 residues. The germline CDR1 and CDR2 sequences are SGHRS and YFSETQ. Trimming removed 0 bases at V and 2 bases at J, with 17 bases between.

The CDR3 DNA reads TGTGCCAGCAACACAAGGGGCGGGACCTACGAGCAGTACTTC. Its translation is CASNTRGGTYEQYF. This chain uses TRBV5-4 with TRBJ2-7; D perhaps matches TRBD2 (6 bases). The germline gives CDR1 SGHNT, CDR2 YYREEE (reference sequence). The length of the CDR3 is 14 residues. Trimming took off 6 bases at V and 2 bases at J, with 15 bases between the two ends.

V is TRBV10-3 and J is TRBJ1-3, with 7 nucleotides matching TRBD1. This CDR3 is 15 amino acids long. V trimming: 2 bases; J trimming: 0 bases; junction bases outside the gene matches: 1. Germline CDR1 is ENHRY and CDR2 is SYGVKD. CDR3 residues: CAISEGDSSGNTIYF. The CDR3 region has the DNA TGTGCCATCAGTGAGGGGGACAGCTCTGGAAACACCATATATTTT.

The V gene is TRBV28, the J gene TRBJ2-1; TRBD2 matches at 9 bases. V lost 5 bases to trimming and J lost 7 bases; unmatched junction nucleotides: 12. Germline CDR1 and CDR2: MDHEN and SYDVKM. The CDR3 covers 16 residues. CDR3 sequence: CASSTPSRGGENEQFF. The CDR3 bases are TGTGCCAGCAGTACACCCTCTCGCGGGGGGGAAAATGAGCAGTTCTTC.

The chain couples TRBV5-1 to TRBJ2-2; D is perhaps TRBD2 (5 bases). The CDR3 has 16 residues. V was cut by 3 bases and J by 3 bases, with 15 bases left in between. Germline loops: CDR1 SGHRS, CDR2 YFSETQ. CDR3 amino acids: CASSSLAGMDTGELFF. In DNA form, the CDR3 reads TGCGCCAGCAGCTCCCTTGCCGGGATGGACACCGGGGAGCTGTTTTTT.

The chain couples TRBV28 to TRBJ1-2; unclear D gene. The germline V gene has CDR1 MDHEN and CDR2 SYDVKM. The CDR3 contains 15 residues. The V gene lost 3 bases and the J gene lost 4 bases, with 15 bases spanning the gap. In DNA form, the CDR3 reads TGTGCCAGCAGTTTTTCTCGGTGGCAGTTCTATGGCTACACCTTC. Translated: CASSFSRWQFYGYTF.

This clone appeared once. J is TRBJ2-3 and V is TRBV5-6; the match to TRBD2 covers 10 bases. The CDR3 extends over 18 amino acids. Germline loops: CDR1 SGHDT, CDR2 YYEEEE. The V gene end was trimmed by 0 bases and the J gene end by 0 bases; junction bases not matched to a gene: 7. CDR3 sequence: CASSLAASGGPSTDTQYF. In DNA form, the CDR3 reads TGTGCCAGCAGCTTGGCGGCTAGCGGGGGCCCAAGCACAGATACGCAGTATTTT.

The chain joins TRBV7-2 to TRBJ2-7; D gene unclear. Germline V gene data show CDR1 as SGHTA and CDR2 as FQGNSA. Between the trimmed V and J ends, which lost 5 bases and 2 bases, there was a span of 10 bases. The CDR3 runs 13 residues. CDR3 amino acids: CASSIVTTYEQYF. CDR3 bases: TGTGCCAGCAGCATAGTAACCACCTACGAGCAGTACTTC. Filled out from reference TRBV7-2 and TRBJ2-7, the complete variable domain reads GAGVSQSPSNKVTEKGKDVELRCDPISGHTALYWYRQSLGQGLEFLIYFQGNSAPDKSGLPSDRFSAERTGGSVSTLTIQRTQQEDSAVYLCASSIVTTYEQYFGPGTRLTVT.

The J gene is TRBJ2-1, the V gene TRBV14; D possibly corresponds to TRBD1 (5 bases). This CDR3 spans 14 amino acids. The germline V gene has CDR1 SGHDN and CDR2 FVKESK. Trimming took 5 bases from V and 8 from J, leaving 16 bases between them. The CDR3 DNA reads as TGTGCCAGCAGCTCCTTTGGGGCTCTTCATGAGCAGTTCTTC. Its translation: CASSSFGALHEQFF.

Here the CDR3 DNA reads TGTGCCAGCAGTGACCGAACAGGGGGCTTTGGCTACACCTTC. Translated: CASSDRTGGFGYTF. The chain uses TRBV6-5 and TRBJ1-2; 9 bases align to TRBD1. The V and J ends lost 5 bases and 7 bases, in that order; junction bases with no gene match: 8. The CDR3 has 14 residues. Germline assignment: CDR1 MNHEY and CDR2 SVGAGI.

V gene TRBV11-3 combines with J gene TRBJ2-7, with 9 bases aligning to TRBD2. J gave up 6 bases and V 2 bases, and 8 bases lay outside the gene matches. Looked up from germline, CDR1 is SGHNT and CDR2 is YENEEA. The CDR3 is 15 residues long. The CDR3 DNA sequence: TGTGCCAGCAGCTTAATTGGAGCGGGAGGCAGCGAGCAGTACTTC. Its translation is CASSLIGAGGSEQYF.

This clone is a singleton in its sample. CDR3 sequence: CASSEHSLLYGYTF. CDR3 sequence (DNA): TGTGCCAGCAGTGAACACAGTCTACTCTATGGCTACACCTTC. The J gene is TRBJ1-2, the V gene TRBV6-1, with no clear D. This CDR3 is 14 amino acids long. The germline CDR1 and CDR2 sequences are MNHNS and SASEGT. Between the trimmed V and J ends, which lost 2 bases and 4 bases, there was a span of 11 bases.

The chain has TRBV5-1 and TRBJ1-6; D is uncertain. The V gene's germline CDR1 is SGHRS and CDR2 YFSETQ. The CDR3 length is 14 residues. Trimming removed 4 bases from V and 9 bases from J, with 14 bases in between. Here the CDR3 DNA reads TGCGCCAGCAGCGCGGCCCCTTCGGCTTCACCCCTCCACTTT. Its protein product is CASSAAPSASPLHF.

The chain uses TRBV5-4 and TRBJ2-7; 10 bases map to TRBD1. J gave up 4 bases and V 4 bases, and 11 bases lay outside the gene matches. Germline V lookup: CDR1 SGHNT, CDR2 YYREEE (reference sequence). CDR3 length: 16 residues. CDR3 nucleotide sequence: TGTGCCAGCAGCCAGGGTTTGGGGACAGGGGTTTACGAGCAGTACTTC. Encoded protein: CASSQGLGTGVYEQYF.

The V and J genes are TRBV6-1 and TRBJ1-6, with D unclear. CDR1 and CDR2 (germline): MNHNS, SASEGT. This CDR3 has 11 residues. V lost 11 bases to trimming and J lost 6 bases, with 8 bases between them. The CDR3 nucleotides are TGTGCCGTGGAGGTTAATTCACCCCTCCACTTT. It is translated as CAVEVNSPLHF.

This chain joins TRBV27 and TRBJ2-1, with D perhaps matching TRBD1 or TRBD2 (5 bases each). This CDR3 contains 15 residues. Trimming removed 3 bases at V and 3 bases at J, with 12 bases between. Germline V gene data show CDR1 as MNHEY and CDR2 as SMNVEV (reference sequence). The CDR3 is CASSFQGDNYNEQFF. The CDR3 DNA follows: TGTGCCAGCAGTTTTCAGGGAGACAACTACAATGAGCAGTTCTTC.

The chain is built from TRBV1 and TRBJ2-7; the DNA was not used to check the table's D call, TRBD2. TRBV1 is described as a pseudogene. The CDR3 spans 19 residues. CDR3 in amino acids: CTSSQPPTSGRAKVYEQYF. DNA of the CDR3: TGCACCAGCAGCCAACCCCCGACTAGCGGGAGGGCTAAAGTCTACGAGCAGTACTTC.

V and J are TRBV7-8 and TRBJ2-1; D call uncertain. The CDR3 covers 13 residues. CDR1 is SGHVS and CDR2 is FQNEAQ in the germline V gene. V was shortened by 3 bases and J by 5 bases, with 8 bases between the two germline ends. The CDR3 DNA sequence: TGTGCCAGCAGCTTGGACCGAGACAATGAGCAGTTCTTC. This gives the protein CASSLDRDNEQFF.